In its sample, the clone carrying this T cell receptor beta chain was seen a few times. Its antigen is not identified. The sample belongs to a study of cytomegalovirus exposure and HLA in healthy donors. General study findings and limits: In vitro work confirmed that three CMV-associated chains recognize CMV antigens.

With 60 Vbeta and 13 Jbeta primers, the PCR was carried out. Assay: immunoSEQ multiplex PCR; the TCRdb copy retains only in-frame clones and omits some. The repertoire holds 85,000 to 130,000 clones, 10% seen once, with less than 6% in the top ten. The CDR3 consists of 15 residues. The germline V gene encodes CDR1 SEHNR and CDR2 FQNEAQ (reference sequence). The V segment lost 5 bases and the J segment 6 bases; nucleotides outside the gene matches: 6. Sequencing used PBMCs. The chain uses TRBV7-9 and TRBJ1-3; 11 bases align to TRBD1. The clonotype originates from a middle-aged man in good health and CMV-seropositive. DNA of the CDR3: TGTGCCAGCAGCCCGAGGGACAGGGGGGAAAACACCATATATTTT. Translated: CASSPRDRGENTIYF.